The T cell receptor (beta chain) described here comes from a study of cytomegalovirus exposure and HLA in healthy donors. The PCR contained 60 Vbeta and 13 Jbeta primers. TCRdb keeps only in-frame clones here, not all; method: immunoSEQ multiplex PCR. The sample lists 65,000 to 100,000 clones, 75% occurring once. This clone was seen a few times. Trimming removed 3 bases from V and 4 bases from J; junction bases left unmatched: 3. The CDR3 has 13 residues. Germline CDR1 reads SQVTM; CDR2 reads ANQGSEA. Specimen: PBMCs. This clonotype was sampled from a man aged 40-50 years in good health and CMV-seronegative. The gene calls are TRBV29-1 and TRBJ1-1, with 9 bases lining up with TRBD1. The CDR3 DNA reads as TGCAGCGTTGAGGGACAGGGCGGCACTGAAGCTTTCTTT. Translation: CSVEGQGGTEAFF.